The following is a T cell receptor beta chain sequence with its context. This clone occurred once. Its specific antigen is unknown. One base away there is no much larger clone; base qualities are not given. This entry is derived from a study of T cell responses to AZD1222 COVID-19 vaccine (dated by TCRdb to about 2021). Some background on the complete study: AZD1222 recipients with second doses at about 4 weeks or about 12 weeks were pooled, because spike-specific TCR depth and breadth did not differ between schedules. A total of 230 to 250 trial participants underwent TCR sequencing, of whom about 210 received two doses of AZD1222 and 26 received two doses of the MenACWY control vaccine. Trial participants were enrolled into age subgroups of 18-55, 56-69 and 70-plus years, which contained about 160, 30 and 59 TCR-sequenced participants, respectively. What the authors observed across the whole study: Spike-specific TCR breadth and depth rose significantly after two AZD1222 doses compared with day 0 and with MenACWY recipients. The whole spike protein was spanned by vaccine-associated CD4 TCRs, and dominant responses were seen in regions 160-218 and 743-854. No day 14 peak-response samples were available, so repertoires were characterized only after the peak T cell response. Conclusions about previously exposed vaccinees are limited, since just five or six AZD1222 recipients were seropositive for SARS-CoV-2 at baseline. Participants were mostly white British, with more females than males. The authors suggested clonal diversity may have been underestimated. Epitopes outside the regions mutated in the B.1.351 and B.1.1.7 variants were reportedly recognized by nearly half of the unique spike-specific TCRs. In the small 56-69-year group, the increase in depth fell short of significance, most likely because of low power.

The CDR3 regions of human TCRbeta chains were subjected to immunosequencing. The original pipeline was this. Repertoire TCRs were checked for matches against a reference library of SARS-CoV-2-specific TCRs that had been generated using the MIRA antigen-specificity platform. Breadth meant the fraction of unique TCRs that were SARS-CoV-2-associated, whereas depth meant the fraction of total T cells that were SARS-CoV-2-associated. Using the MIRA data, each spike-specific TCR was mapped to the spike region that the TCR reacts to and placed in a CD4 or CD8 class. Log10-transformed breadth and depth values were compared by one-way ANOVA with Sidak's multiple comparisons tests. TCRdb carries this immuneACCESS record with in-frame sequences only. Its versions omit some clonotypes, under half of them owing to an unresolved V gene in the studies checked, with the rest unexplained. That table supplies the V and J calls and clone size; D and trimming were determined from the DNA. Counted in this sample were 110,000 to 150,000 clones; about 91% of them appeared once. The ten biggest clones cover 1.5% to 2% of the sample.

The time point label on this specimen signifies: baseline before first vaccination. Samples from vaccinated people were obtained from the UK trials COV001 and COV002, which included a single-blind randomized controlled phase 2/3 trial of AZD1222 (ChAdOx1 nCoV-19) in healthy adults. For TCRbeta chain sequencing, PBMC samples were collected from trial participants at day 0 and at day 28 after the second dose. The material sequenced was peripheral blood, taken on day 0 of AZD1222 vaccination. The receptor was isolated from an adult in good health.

The encoded CDR3 is CASRAPGGQYGEQFF. Read as DNA, the sequence is TGTGCCAGCAGGGCCCCGGGGGGGCAGTATGGTGAGCAGTTCTTC. The rearrangement joined TRBV2 to TRBJ2-1; TRBD2 matches 8 bases in the middle. After removal of 6 bases from V and 9 bases from J, the junction retains 13 bases not matched to a gene. CDR1 and CDR2, per the germline V gene, are SNHLY and FYNNEI. The CDR3 numbers 15 residues from cysteine through phenylalanine. The read is trimmed to its CDR3 DNA, 45 bases read in frame from base 1.